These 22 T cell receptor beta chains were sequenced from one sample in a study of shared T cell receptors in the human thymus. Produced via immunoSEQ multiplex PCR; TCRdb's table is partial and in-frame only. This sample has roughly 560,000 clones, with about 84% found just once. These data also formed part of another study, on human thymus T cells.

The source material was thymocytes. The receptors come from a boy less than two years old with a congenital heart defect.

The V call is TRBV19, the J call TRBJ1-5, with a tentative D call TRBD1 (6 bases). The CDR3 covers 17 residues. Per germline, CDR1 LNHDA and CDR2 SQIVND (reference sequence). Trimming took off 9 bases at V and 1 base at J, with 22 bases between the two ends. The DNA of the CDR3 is TGTGCCAGCACCTGCCCGGGACAAAGAAAGAGCAATCAGCCCCAGCATTTT. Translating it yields CASTCPGQRKSNQPQHF. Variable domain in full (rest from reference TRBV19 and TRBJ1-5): DGGITQSPKYLFRKEGQNVTLSCEQNLNHDAMYWYRQDPGQGLRLIYYSQIVNDFQKGDIAEGYSVSREKKESFPLTVTSAQKNPTAFYLCASTCPGQRKSNQPQHFGDGTRLSIL.

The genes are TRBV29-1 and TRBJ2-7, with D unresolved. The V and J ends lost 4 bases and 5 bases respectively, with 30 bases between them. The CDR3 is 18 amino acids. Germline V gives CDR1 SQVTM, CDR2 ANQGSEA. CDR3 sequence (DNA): TGCAGCGTTGGAGGCAGCCCAGAGGCAAGCCCCTTGTCCAACGAGCAGTACTTC. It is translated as CSVGGSPEASPLSNEQYF.

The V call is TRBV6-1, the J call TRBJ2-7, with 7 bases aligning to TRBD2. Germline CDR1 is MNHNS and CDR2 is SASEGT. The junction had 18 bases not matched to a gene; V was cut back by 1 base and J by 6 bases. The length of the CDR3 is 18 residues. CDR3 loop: CASSEDRGAGLAAPEQYF. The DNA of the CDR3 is TGTGCCAGCAGTGAAGACCGGGGAGCGGGGCTAGCGGCACCCGAGCAGTACTTC.

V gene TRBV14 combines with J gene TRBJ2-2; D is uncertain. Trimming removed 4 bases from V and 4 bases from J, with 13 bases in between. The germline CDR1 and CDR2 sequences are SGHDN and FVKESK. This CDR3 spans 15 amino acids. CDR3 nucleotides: TGTGCCAGCAGCCCCCTTGGAGAAACCACCGGGGAGCTGTTTTTT. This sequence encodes CASSPLGETTGELFF.

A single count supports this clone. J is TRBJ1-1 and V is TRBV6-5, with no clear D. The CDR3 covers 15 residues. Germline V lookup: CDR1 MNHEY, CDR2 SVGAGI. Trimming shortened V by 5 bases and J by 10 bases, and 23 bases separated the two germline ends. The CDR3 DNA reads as TGTGCCAGCAGTGCGCGACGGGGAACGAGTCACTTAGCTTTCTTT. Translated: CASSARRGTSHLAFF.

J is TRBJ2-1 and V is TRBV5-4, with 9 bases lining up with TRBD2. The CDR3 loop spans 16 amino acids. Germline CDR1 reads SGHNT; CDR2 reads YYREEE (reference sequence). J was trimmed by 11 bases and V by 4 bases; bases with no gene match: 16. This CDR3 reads CASSPGGASGIRKQFF. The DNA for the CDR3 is TGTGCCAGCAGCCCTGGGGGGGCTAGCGGGATTAGGAAGCAGTTCTTC.

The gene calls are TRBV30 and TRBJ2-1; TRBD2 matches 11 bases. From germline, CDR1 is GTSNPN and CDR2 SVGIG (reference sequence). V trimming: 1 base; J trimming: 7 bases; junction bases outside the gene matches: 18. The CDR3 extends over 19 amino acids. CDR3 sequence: CAWSAGRGLAGGPQNEQFF. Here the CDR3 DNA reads TGTGCCTGGAGTGCGGGGCGGGGGTTAGCGGGAGGGCCGCAAAATGAGCAGTTCTTC.

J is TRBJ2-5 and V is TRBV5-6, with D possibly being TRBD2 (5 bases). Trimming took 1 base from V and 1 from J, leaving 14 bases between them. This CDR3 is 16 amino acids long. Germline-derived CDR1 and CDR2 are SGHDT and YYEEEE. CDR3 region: CASSLLRGLLQETQYF. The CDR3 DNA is TGTGCCAGCAGCTTGTTGCGAGGGCTCCTCCAAGAGACCCAGTACTTC.

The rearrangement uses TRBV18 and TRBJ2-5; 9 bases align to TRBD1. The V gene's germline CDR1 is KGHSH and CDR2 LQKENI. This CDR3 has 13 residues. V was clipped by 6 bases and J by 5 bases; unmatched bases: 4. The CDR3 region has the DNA TGTGCCAGCTCGGGACAGGGTACCGAGACCCAGTACTTC. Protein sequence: CASSGQGTETQYF.

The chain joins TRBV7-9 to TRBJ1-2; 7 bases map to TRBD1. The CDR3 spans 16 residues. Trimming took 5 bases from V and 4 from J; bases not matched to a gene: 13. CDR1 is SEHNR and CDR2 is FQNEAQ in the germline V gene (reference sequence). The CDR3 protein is CASSPAIKGAGYGYTF. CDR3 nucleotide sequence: TGTGCCAGCAGCCCAGCTATCAAGGGGGCAGGCTATGGCTACACCTTC.

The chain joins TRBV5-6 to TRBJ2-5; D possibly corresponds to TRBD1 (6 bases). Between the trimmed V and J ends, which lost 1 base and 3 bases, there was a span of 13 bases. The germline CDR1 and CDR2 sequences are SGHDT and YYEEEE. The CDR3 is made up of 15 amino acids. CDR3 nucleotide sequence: TGTGCCAGCAGCTTGAAATCTGGGGGCGAAGAGACCCAGTACTTC. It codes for CASSLKSGGEETQYF.

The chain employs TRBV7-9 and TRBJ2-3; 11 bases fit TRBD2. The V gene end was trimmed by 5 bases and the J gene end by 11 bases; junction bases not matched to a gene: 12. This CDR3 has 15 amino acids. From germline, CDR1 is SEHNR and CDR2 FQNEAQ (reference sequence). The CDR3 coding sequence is TGTGCCAGCAGCCGGCGGCTAGCGGGGGGAGGCGTGCAGTATTTT. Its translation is CASSRRLAGGGVQYF.

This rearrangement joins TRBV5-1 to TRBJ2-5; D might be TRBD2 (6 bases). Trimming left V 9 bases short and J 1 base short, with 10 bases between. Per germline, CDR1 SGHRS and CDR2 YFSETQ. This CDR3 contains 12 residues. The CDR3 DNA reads TGCGCCACAGGGACTGGCCAAGAGACCCAGTACTTC. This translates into CATGTGQETQYF.

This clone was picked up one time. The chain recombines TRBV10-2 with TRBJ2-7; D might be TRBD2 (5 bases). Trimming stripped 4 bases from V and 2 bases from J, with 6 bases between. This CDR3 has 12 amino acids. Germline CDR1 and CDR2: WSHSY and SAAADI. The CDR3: CASSAGTYEQYF. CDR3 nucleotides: TGCGCCAGCAGTGCCGGGACCTACGAGCAGTACTTC.

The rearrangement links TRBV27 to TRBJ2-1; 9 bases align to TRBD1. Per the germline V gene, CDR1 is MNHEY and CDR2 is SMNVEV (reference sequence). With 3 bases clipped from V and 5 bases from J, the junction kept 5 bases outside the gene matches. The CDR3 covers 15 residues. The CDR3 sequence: CASSFRDRADNEQFF. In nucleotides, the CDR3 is TGTGCCAGCAGTTTTAGGGACAGGGCTGACAATGAGCAGTTCTTC.

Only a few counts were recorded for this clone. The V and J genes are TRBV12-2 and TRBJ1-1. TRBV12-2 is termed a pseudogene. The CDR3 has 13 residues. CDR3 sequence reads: CASRSGSGLLAFF. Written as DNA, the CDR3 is TGTGCAAGTCGCTCCGGGTCGGGGTTATTGGCTTTCTTT.

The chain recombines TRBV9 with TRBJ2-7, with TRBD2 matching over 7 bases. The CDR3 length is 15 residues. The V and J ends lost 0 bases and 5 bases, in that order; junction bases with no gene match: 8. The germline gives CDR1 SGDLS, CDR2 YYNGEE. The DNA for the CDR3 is TGTGCCAGCAGCGTAGACTTGGGAGGGCCGGACGAGCAGTACTTC. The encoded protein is CASSVDLGGPDEQYF. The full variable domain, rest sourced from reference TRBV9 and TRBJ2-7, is DSGVTQTPKHLITATGQRVTLRCSPRSGDLSVYWYQQSLDQGLQFLIQYYNGEERAKGNILERFSAQQFPDLHSELNLSSLELGDSALYFCASSVDLGGPDEQYFGPGTRLTVT.

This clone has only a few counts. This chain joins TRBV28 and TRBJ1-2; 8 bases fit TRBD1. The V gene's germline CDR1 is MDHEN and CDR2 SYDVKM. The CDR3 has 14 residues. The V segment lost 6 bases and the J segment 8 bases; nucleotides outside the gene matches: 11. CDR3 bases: TGTGCCAGCAGAGACGATAGGGACAGGAAAGGCTACACCTTC. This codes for CASRDDRDRKGYTF.

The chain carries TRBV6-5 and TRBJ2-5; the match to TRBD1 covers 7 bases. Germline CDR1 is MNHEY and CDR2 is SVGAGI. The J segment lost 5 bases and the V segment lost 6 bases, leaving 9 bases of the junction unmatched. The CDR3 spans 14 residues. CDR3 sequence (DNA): TGTGCCAGCAGACACGGACAGGTGCGGGAGACCCAGTACTTC. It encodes CASRHGQVRETQYF.

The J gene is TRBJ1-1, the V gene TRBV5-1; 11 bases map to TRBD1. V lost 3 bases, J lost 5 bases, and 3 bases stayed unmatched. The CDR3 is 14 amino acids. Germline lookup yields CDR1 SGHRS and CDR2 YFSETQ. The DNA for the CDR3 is TGCGCCAGCAGCTCCGGGACAGGGGGGACTGAAGCTTTCTTT. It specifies CASSSGTGGTEAFF.

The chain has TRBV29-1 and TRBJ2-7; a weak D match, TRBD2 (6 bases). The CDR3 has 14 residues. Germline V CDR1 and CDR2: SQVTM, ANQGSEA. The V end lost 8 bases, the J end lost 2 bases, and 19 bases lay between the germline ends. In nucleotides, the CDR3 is TGCAGCATCCTCATAGCGGAGGCAACCTACGAGCAGTACTTC. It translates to CSILIAEATYEQYF.

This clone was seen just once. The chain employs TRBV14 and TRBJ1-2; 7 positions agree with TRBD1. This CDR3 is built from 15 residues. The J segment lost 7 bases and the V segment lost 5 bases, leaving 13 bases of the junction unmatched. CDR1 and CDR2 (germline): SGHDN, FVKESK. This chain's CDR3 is CASSARTGVEAGYTF. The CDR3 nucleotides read TGTGCCAGCAGCGCCCGCACAGGGGTGGAGGCTGGCTACACCTTC.